Described below is a single T cell receptor (beta chain) sequence and its context. Its antigen remains unknown. These data are taken from a study of T cell repertoires in cytomegalovirus infection. The CDR3 covers 11 residues. Trimming pared 4 bases from V and 7 bases from J, leaving 8 bases between. In germline, CDR1 is SQVTM, CDR2 ANQGSEA. Study-level results: HLA-C-restricted CMV clonotypes gave the most frequent clonotype in two of eight donors.

MiXCR, run by TCRdb on the reads, gives a single entry per CDR3 protein. The table records 680,000 or so distinct CDR3 sequences, around 30% of them present only once. The starting material was cultured PBMCs, obtained from culture after CMV antigen stimulation. V and J are TRBV29-1 and TRBJ2-1; D unclear. This TCR was recovered from a human donor in good health (CMV status not recorded). Some clones in this sample may be carry-over from other donors' samples. CDR3 coding DNA: TGCAGCGTTGTGATGAAGAATGAGCAGTTCTTC. Translating gives CSVVMKNEQFF.